This TCR beta chain comes out of a study of blood T cells in healthy people across ages. Study observations and caveats: Nothing was known about donor CMV status, and this possibly confounded expanded clonotype changes. Naive and antigen-experienced cells could not be conclusively compared, given unsorted PBMCs.

Donors each provided 9.5 to 10 milliliters of peripheral blood. This CDR3 spans 14 amino acids. The trim removed 3 bases at V and 4 bases at J, leaving 3 bases unmatched. Germline CDR1 and CDR2: DFQATT and SNEGSKA (reference sequence). On this clonotype itself: As yet, its antigen is unknown.

Using a J-beta primer mix together with a sample-barcoded 5' primer, a second PCR was run for roughly 6 to 12 cycles. From the 5' RACE reads, TCRdb called clonotypes with MiXCR, one entry per CDR3 protein. This table holds under 2 million distinct CDR3 sequences, about 31% found once. The sequence came from a woman under 40 in good health. The sequenced sample was blood. The chain carries TRBV20-1 and TRBJ2-2; 9 bases are shared with TRBD2. The CDR3 protein is CSASRGRATGELFF. The CDR3 DNA reads as TGCAGTGCTAGCCGCGGGAGGGCCACCGGGGAGCTGTTTTTT.